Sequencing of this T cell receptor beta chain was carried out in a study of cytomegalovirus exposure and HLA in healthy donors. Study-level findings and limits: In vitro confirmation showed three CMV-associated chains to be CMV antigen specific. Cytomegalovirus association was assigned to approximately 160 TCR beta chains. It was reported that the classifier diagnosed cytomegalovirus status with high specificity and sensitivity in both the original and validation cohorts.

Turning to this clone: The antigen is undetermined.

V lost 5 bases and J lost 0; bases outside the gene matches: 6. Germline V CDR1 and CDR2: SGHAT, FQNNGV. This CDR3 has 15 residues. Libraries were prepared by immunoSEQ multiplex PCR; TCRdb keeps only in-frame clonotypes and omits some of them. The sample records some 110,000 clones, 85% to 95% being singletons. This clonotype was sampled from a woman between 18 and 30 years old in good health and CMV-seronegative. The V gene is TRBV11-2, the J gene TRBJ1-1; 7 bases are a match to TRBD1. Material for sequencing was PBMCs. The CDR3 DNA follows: TGTGCCAGCAGCGTTAACAGGGGAATGAACACTGAAGCTTTCTTT. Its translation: CASSVNRGMNTEAFF. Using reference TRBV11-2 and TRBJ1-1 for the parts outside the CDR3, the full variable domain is EAGVAQSPRYKIIEKRQSVAFWCNPISGHATLYWYQQILGQGPKLLIQFQNNGVVDDSQLPKDRFSAERLKGVDSTLKIQPAKLEDSAVYLCASSVNRGMNTEAFFGQGTRLTVV.